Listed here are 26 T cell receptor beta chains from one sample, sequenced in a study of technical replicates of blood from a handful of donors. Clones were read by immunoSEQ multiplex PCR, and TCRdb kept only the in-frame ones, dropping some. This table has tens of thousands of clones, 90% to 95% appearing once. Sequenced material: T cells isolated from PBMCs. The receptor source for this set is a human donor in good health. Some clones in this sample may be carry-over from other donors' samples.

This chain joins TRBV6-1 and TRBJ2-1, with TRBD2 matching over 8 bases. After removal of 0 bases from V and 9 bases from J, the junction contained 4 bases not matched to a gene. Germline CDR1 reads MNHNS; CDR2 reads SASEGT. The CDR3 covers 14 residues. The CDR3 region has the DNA TGTGCCAGCAGTGAAGCCCCGACTAGCGCTGAGCAGTTCTTC. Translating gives CASSEAPTSAEQFF.

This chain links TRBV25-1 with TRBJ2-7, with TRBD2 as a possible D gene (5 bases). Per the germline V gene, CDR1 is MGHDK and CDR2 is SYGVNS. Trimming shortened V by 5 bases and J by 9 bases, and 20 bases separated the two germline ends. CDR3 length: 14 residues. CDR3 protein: CASSTSARPSGQYF. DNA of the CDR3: TGTGCCAGCAGTACAAGCGCCAGACCGAGCGGGCAGTACTTC.

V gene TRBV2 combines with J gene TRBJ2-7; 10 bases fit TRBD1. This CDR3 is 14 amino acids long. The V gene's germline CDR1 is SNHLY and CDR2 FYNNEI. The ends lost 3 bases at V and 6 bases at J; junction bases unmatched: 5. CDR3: CASSDWDRGLEQYF. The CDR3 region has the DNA TGTGCCAGCAGTGATTGGGACAGGGGACTCGAGCAGTACTTC.

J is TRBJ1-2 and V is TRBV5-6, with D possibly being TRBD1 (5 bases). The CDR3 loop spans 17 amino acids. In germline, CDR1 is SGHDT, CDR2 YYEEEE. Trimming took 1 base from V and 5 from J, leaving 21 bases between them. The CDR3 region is CASSLLSTIRGDYGYTF. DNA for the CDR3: TGTGCCAGCAGCTTGTTGTCCACAATCCGGGGGGATTATGGCTACACCTTC.

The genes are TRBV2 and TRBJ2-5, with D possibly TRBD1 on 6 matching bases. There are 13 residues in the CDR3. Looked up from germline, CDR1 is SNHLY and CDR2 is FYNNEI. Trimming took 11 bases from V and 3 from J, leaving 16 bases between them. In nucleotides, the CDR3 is TGTGCCCATGCACAAGGGGGTAAAGAGACCCAGTACTTC. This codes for CAHAQGGKETQYF.

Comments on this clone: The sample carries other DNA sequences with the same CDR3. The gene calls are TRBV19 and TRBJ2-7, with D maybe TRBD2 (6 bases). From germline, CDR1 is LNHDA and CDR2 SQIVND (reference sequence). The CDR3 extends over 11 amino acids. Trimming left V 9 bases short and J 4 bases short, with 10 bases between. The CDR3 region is CASRRGYEQYF. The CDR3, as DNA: TGTGCCAGCAGGAGGGGTTACGAGCAGTACTTC.

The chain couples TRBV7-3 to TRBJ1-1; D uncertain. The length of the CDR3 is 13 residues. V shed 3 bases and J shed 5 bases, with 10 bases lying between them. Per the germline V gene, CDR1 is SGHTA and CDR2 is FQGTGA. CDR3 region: CASSFSSGTEAFF. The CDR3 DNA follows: TGTGCCAGCAGCTTTTCATCCGGGACTGAAGCTTTCTTT. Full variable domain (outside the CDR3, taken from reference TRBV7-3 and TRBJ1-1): GAGVSQTPSNKVTEKGKYVELRCDPISGHTALYWYRQSLGQGPEFLIYFQGTGAADDSGLPNDRFFAVRPEGSVSTLKIQRTERGDSAVYLCASSFSSGTEAFFGQGTRLTVV.

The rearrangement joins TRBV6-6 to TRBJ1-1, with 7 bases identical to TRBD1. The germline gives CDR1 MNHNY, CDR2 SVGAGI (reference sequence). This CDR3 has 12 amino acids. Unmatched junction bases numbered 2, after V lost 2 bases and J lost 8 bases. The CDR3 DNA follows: TGTGCCAGCAGTTACCTGGGACAGGAAGCTTTCTTT. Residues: CASSYLGQEAFF.

CDR3 protein: CASSFGRGRRNTGELFF. CDR3 in DNA: TGTGCCAGCAGTTTTGGGCGAGGGAGAAGGAACACCGGGGAGCTGTTTTTT. J is TRBJ2-2 and V is TRBV27; maybe TRBD2 (5 bases). The germline CDR1 and CDR2 sequences are MNHEY and SMNVEV (reference sequence). The V and J ends lost 3 bases and 1 base respectively, with 15 bases between them. This CDR3 comprises 17 residues.

CDR3 nucleotide sequence: TGTGCCAGCAGCTTAGGGGCACAGGGGGCTGGTCAGCCCCAGCATTTT. This gives the protein CASSLGAQGAGQPQHF. The chain has TRBV7-9 and TRBJ1-5; 9 bases align to TRBD1. The V and J ends lost 1 base and 6 bases, in that order; junction bases with no gene match: 7. CDR3 length: 16 residues. The V gene's germline CDR1 is SEHNR and CDR2 FQNEAQ (reference sequence).

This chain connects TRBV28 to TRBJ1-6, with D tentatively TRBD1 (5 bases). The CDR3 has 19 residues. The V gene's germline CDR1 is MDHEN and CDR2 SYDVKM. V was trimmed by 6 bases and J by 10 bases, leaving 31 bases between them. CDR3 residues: CASSLGVKVRDYLVSPLHF. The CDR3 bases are TGTGCCAGCAGCTTGGGGGTCAAGGTGAGGGACTACCTTGTCTCACCCCTCCACTTT. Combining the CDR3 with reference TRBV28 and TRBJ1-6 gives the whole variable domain DVKVTQSSRYLVKRTGEKVFLECVQDMDHENMFWYRQDPGLGLRLIYFSYDVKMKEKGDIPEGYSVSREKKERFSLILESASTNQTSMYLCASSLGVKVRDYLVSPLHFGNGTRLTVT.

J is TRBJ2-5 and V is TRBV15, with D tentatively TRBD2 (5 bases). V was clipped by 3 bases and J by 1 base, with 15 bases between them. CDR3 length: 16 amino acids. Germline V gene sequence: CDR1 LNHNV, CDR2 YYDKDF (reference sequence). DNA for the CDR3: TGTGCCACCAGCAGGGACTTACAGAGGCGCCAAGAGACCCAGTACTTC. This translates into CATSRDLQRRQETQYF.

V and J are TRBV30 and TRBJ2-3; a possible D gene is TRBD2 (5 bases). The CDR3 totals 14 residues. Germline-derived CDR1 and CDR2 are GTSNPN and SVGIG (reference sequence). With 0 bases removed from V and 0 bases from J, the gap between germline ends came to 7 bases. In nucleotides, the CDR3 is TGTGCCTGGAGTGTACGGACTAGCACAGATACGCAGTATTTT. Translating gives CAWSVRTSTDTQYF.

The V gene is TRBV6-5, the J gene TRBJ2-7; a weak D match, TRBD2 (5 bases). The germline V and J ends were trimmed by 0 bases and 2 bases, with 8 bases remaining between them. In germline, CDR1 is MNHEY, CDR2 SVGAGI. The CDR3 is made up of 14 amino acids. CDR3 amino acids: CASSYSRRTYEQYF. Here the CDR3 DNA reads TGTGCCAGCAGTTACTCGCGGAGGACCTACGAGCAGTACTTC.

CDR3 loop: CASSQAETQYF. Here the CDR3 DNA reads TGTGCCAGCAGCCAAGCGGAGACCCAGTACTTC. The rearrangement links TRBV14 to TRBJ2-5; D is uncertain. The CDR3 length is 11 residues. Trimming removed 1 base from V and 5 bases from J, with 2 bases in between. Looked up from germline, CDR1 is SGHDN and CDR2 is FVKESK.

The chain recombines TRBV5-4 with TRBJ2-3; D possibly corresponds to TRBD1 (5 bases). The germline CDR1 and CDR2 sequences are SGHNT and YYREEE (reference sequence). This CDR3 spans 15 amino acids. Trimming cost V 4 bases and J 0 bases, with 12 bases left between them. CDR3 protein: CASSPGSTSTDTQYF. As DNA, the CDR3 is TGTGCCAGCAGCCCAGGGTCTACTAGCACAGATACGCAGTATTTT. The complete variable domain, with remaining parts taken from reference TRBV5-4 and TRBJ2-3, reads ETGVTQSPTHLIKTRGQQVTLRCSSQSGHNTVSWYQQALGQGPQFIFQYYREEENGRGNFPPRFSGLQFPNYSSELNVNALELDDSALYLCASSPGSTSTDTQYFGPGTRLTVL.

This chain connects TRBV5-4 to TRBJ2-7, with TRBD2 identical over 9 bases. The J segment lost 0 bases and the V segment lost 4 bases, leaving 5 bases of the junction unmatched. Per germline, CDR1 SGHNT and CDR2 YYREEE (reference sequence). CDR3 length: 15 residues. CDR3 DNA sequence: TGTGCCAGCAGCGGAGGACTAGCGAGCTCCTACGAGCAGTACTTC. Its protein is CASSGGLASSYEQYF.

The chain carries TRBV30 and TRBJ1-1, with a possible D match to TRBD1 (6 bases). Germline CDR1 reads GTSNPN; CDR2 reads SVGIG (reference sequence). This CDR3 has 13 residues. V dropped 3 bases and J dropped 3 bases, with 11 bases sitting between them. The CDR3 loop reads CAWSKGVHTEAFF. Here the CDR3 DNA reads TGTGCCTGGAGCAAGGGGGTGCACACTGAAGCTTTCTTT.

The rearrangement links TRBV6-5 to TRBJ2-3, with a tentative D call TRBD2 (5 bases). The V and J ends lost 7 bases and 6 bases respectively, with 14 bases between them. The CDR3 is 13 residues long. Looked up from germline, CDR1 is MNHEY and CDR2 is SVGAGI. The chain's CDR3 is CASTPQRHDTQYF. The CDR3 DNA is TGTGCCAGCACCCCTCAGCGGCACGATACGCAGTATTTT.

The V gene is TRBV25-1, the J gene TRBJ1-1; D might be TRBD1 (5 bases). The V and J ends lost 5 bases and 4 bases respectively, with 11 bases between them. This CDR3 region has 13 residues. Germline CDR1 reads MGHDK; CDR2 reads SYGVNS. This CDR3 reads CASSWTGLTEAFF. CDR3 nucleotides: TGTGCCAGCAGTTGGACGGGACTCACTGAAGCTTTCTTT. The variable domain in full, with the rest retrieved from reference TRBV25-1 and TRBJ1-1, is EADIYQTPRYLVIGTGKKITLECSQTMGHDKMYWYQQDPGMELHLIHYSYGVNSTEKGDLSSESTVSRIRTEHFPLTLESARPSHTSQYLCASSWTGLTEAFFGQGTRLTVV.

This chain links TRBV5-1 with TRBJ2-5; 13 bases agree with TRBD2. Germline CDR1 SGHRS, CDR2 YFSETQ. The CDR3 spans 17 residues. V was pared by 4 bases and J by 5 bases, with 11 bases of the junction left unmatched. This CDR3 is CASSPGLAGALRETQYF. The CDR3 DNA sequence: TGCGCCAGCAGCCCTGGACTAGCGGGGGCCCTGAGGGAGACCCAGTACTTC.

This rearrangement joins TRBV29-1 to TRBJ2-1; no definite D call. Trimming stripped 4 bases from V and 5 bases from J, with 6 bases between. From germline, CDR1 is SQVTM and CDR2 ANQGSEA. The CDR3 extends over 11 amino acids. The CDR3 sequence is CSVGANNEQFF. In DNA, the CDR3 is TGCAGCGTTGGGGCCAACAATGAGCAGTTCTTC.

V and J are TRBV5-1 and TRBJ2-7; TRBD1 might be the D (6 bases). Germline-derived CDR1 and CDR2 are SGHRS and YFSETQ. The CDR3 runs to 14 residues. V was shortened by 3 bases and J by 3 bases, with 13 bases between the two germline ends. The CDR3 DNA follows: TGCGCCAGCAGCTACGGGACACCTGGCTACGAGCAGTACTTC. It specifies CASSYGTPGYEQYF.

DNA of the CDR3: TGTGCCAGCAGCTTACTAGCATCCACCCTAGATACGCAGTATTTT. Its protein product is CASSLLASTLDTQYF. V gene TRBV11-2 combines with J gene TRBJ2-3, with D perhaps matching TRBD2 (5 bases). Trimming pared 2 bases from V and 5 bases from J, leaving 14 bases between. This CDR3 has 15 residues. CDR1 is SGHAT, CDR2 FQNNGV, per germline.

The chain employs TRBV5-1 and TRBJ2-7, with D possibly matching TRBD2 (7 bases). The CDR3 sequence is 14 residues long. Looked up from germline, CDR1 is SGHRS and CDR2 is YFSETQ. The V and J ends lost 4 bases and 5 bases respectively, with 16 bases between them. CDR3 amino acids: CASSPYGGADEQYF. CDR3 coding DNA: TGCGCCAGCAGCCCCTATGGGGGGGCGGACGAGCAGTACTTC.

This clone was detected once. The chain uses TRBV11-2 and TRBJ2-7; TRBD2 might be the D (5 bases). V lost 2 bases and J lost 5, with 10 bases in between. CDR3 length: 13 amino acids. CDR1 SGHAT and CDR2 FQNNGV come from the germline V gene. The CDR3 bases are TGTGCCAGCAGCTTAATGTTGGGAGACGAGCAGTACTTC. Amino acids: CASSLMLGDEQYF.